These 16 T cell receptor beta chains came from one sample sequenced in a study of PD-1 blockade in classical Hodgkin lymphoma. Time point meaning: cycle 4 day 1 (C4D1), after 5 to 7 weeks of nivolumab. Relapse was seen in all patients after autologous stem cell transplantation, and brentuximab vedotin exposure was variable. Profiling relied on immunoSEQ multiplex PCR, and the TCRdb table lists in-frame clones only, not all of them. The sample lists around 93,000 clones, 78% occurring once. Specimen: peripheral blood mononuclear cells (PBMCs), collected before the fourth cycle of nivolumab. The receptors originated from a human donor with classical Hodgkin lymphoma.

On this clone: Other DNA sequences in this sample translate to the same CDR3. The J gene is TRBJ2-7, the V gene TRBV7-9; TRBD1 might be the D (6 bases). Germline V lookup: CDR1 SEHNR, CDR2 FQNEAQ (reference sequence). The ends were cut back, 5 bases at V and 3 bases at J, with 20 bases in the middle. CDR3 size: 16 residues. The CDR3 is CASSRKSQGTNYEQYF. CDR3 coding DNA: TGTGCCAGCAGCCGAAAATCCCAGGGGACCAACTACGAGCAGTACTTC.

This clone has just a few counts. The chain carries TRBV7-2 and TRBJ2-7; weak D call: TRBD2 (7 bases). CDR1 SGHTA and CDR2 FQGNSA come from the germline V gene. The CDR3 sequence is 16 residues long. V was pared by 0 bases and J by 4 bases, with 16 bases between. The DNA for the CDR3 is TGTGCCAGCAGCTTAGCTGGCGGGGGCGGGAGATACGAGCAGTACTTC. Translation gives CASSLAGGGGRYEQYF. Supplemented by reference TRBV7-2 and TRBJ2-7, the full variable domain reads GAGVSQSPSNKVTEKGKDVELRCDPISGHTALYWYRQSLGQGLEFLIYFQGNSAPDKSGLPSDRFSAERTGGSVSTLTIQRTQQEDSAVYLCASSLAGGGGRYEQYFGPGTRLTVT.

This rearrangement joins TRBV7-3 to TRBJ2-3; D unclear. The CDR3 is 12 residues long. The ends were cut back, 6 bases at V and 2 bases at J, with 6 bases in the middle. CDR1 and CDR2 (germline): SGHTA, FQGTGA. CDR3 loop: CASRGITDTQYF. CDR3 in DNA: TGTGCCAGCAGGGGAATCACAGATACGCAGTATTTT.

The chain uses TRBV10-3 and TRBJ2-3; D call uncertain. Germline V lookup: CDR1 ENHRY, CDR2 SYGVKD. Trimming took off 2 bases at V and 6 bases at J, with 3 bases between the two ends. The CDR3 covers 11 residues. The CDR3 DNA follows: TGTGCCATCAGTGAGGGGGATACGCAGTATTTT. Amino acids: CAISEGDTQYF.

The chain combines TRBV29-1 with TRBJ2-4, with D maybe TRBD2 (6 bases). CDR1 is SQVTM, CDR2 ANQGSEA, per germline. Trimming stripped 8 bases from V and 11 bases from J, with 16 bases between. The CDR3 has 11 amino acids. CDR3 amino acids: CSPAPPGVQYF. CDR3 in DNA: TGCAGCCCCGCGCCCCCGGGGGTTCAGTACTTC.

This rearrangement joins TRBV7-3 to TRBJ2-2, with TRBD1 matching over 9 bases. Germline CDR1 and CDR2: SGHTA and FQGTGA. V dropped 8 bases and J dropped 7; count of bases not matched to a gene: 11. This CDR3 comprises 15 residues. The CDR3 protein is CASAPGTGPVGELFF. The CDR3, as DNA: TGTGCCAGCGCCCCGGGGACAGGGCCGGTCGGGGAGCTGTTTTTT.

The CDR3 DNA reads as TGCAGCATAGGGACTAGCGGGATTCCGGATACGCAGTATTTT. This translates into CSIGTSGIPDTQYF. The V call is TRBV29-1, the J call TRBJ2-3; 13 bases line up with TRBD2. After removal of 8 bases from V and 6 bases from J, the junction contained 8 bases not matched to a gene. The CDR3 length is 14 residues. Germline loops: CDR1 SQVTM, CDR2 ANQGSEA.

The rearrangement uses TRBV4-1 and TRBJ2-5; 10 positions agree with TRBD1. Germline V CDR1 and CDR2: MGHRA, YSYEKL. The V and J ends lost 1 base and 5 bases, in that order; junction bases with no gene match: 10. The CDR3 runs to 17 residues. The CDR3 nucleotides are TGCGCCAGCAGCCAAGGGGTTTCGACAGGGGGCTCGGAGACCCAGTACTTC. It codes for CASSQGVSTGGSETQYF.

This sequence joins TRBV5-6 and TRBJ1-5, with D possibly TRBD1 on 5 matching bases. The CDR3 loop spans 12 amino acids. V lost 6 bases to trimming and J lost 7 bases, with 11 bases between them. The germline CDR1 and CDR2 sequences are SGHDT and YYEEEE. The CDR3 nucleotides are TGTGCCAGCAAAACAGGAGGCCAGCCCCAGCATTTT. Protein sequence: CASKTGGQPQHF.

This clone was picked up a small number of times. This chain links TRBV10-3 with TRBJ2-3, with D uncertain. The CDR3 totals 15 residues. Germline V gene lookup returns CDR1 ENHRY and CDR2 SYGVKD. V was clipped by 0 bases and J by 4 bases, with 11 bases between them. The CDR3 reads CAISESFPEADTQYF. The CDR3 bases are TGTGCCATCAGTGAGTCTTTCCCAGAGGCAGATACGCAGTATTTT.

The chain employs TRBV7-9 and TRBJ1-1, with D perhaps TRBD1 (6 bases). This CDR3 has 13 amino acids. Germline CDR1 and CDR2: SEHNR and FQNEAQ (reference sequence). V lost 4 bases, J lost 3 bases, and 9 bases lay in between. The CDR3 DNA follows: TGTGCCAGCAGCTGGGGGGCGGACACTGAAGCTTTCTTT. It encodes CASSWGADTEAFF.

This rearrangement joins TRBV7-8 to TRBJ2-7; the D is unclear. The ends were cut back, 8 bases at V and 2 bases at J, with 19 bases in the middle. CDR1 and CDR2 from the germline V gene are SGHVS and FQNEAQ. The length of the CDR3 is 15 residues. CDR3 residues: CASAGGRQAAYEQYF. The CDR3 coding sequence is TGTGCCAGCGCTGGTGGACGGCAGGCGGCCTACGAGCAGTACTTC.

The chain carries TRBV30 and TRBJ2-1; D uncertain. The CDR3 totals 15 residues. V lost 3 bases and J 5 bases, leaving 17 bases between the germline ends. The V gene's germline CDR1 is GTSNPN and CDR2 SVGIG (reference sequence). The CDR3 bases are TGTGCCTGGAGACTTGTAGGGTTGGGAAACAATGAGCAGTTCTTC. It translates to CAWRLVGLGNNEQFF.

Here the CDR3 DNA reads TGTGCCTCCTTGTCGGACGCTATGAAGACCCAGTACTTC. This translates into CASLSDAMKTQYF. The chain uses TRBV2 and TRBJ2-5; no firm D call. CDR3 length: 13 residues. The V and J ends lost 11 bases and 6 bases respectively, with 19 bases between them. The germline gives CDR1 SNHLY, CDR2 FYNNEI.

This clone was counted a few times. V and J are TRBV10-3 and TRBJ1-5, with 7 positions matching TRBD1. The germline gives CDR1 ENHRY, CDR2 SYGVKD. The trim removed 4 bases at V and 2 bases at J, leaving 8 bases unmatched. This CDR3 spans 16 amino acids. CDR3 protein: CAISGRGLEGNQPQHF. Here the CDR3 DNA reads TGTGCCATCAGTGGGAGGGGGCTCGAGGGCAATCAGCCCCAGCATTTT.

J is TRBJ1-5 and V is TRBV2; TRBD1 matches 8 bases. CDR1 and CDR2 from the germline V gene are SNHLY and FYNNEI. V was pared by 6 bases and J by 2 bases, with 3 bases of the junction left unmatched. The CDR3 runs 14 residues. In DNA form, the CDR3 reads TGTGCCAGCAGGCAGACAGGGGGCAATCAGCCCCAGCATTTT. Translated: CASRQTGGNQPQHF.